This TCR beta chain was observed in a study of OX40 agonist ivuxolimab in advanced cancers. Background on the study: Prior anti-PD-1, anti-PD-L1 or anti-CTLA-4 therapy was allowed; 40% had some.

Some clones are missing from TCRdb's copy, which holds only in-frame ones; the method was immunoSEQ multiplex PCR. Of roughly 48,000 clones in the sample, approximately 84% were seen once. Deletions cut 4 bases from V and 6 bases from J, with 11 bases between. CDR3 length equals 12 residues. Per germline, CDR1 SGHRS and CDR2 YFSETQ. This receptor was obtained from an adult with an advanced solid tumor such as melanoma, head and neck, liver or kidney cancer. The source was CD4+ or CD8+ T cells sorted from blood, collected in a trial of the OX40 agonist ivuxolimab. The V gene is TRBV5-1, the J gene TRBJ2-7; weak D call: TRBD1 (6 bases). In nucleotides, the CDR3 is TGCGCCAGCAGCCCTACAGGGTCCGAGCAGTACTTC. Translation gives CASSPTGSEQYF.